This entry lists 29 T cell receptor beta chains sequenced from one sample in a study of graft-versus-host responses after intestinal transplantation. Sequencing used immunoSEQ multiplex PCR; TCRdb keeps in-frame clones, though not all of them. The data contain fewer than 45,000 clones, just under 95% of them singletons. The sample here was PBMCs, taken 16 days after intestinal transplant. These receptor sequences come from a human patient who received an intestinal transplant, so some T cells may come from the graft donor.

This chain joins TRBV27 and TRBJ2-4, with a weak D call TRBD2 (6 bases). Trimming removed 0 bases from V and 5 bases from J, with 11 bases in between. The CDR3 is 15 residues long. The germline gives CDR1 MNHEY, CDR2 SMNVEV (reference sequence). In DNA, the CDR3 is TGTGCCAGCAGTTTATCGTTCGGGACTCAAAACATTCAGTACTTC. This translates into CASSLSFGTQNIQYF.

The chain uses TRBV6-5 and TRBJ2-1; possible D gene TRBD2, 5 bases. Germline V CDR1 and CDR2: MNHEY, SVGAGI. This CDR3 comprises 14 residues. The V end lost 4 bases, the J end lost 5 bases, and 12 bases lay between the germline ends. CDR3 in amino acids: CASSFPSGHNEQFF. CDR3 coding DNA: TGTGCCAGCAGTTTTCCGAGCGGTCACAATGAGCAGTTCTTC.

This sequence joins TRBV20-1 and TRBJ2-1; the D gene could be TRBD1 or TRBD2 (5 bases each). There are 11 residues in the CDR3. The V gene lost 1 base and the J gene lost 10 bases, with 8 bases spanning the gap. CDR1 and CDR2 from the germline V gene are DFQATT and SNEGSKA (reference sequence). CDR3 DNA: TGCAGTGCTAGAGTCGGGGCGGAGCAGTTCTTC. As protein: CSARVGAEQFF.

The chain employs TRBV6-5 and TRBJ1-1, with D hard to call. The CDR3 totals 12 residues. The germline gives CDR1 MNHEY, CDR2 SVGAGI. The V and J ends lost 2 bases and 5 bases respectively, with 6 bases between them. The CDR3 protein is CASSYVRTEAFF. The CDR3 DNA follows: TGTGCCAGCAGTTACGTGAGGACTGAAGCTTTCTTT.

The chain employs TRBV28 and TRBJ2-3; D may match TRBD1 or TRBD2 (5 bases each). V gave up 2 bases and J gave up 6 bases, with 9 bases separating them. The CDR3 length is 13 residues. The V gene's germline CDR1 is MDHEN and CDR2 SYDVKM. Here the CDR3 DNA reads TGTGCCAGCAGTTTAGGGGACCCGGATACGCAGTATTTT. Its protein product is CASSLGDPDTQYF.

V is TRBV28 and J is TRBJ2-4; D remains ambiguous. This CDR3 spans 19 amino acids. Germline V gene lookup returns CDR1 MDHEN and CDR2 SYDVKM. V was trimmed by 2 bases and J by 9 bases, leaving 29 bases between them. The CDR3 region is CASSLGPQDVASVGAIQYF. The CDR3 DNA reads as TGTGCCAGCAGTTTAGGGCCCCAGGATGTGGCCTCTGTTGGTGCCATTCAGTACTTC.

The J gene is TRBJ2-7, the V gene TRBV10-3, with 12 bases matching TRBD1. The CDR3 covers 13 residues. J was trimmed by 5 bases and V by 9 bases; bases with no gene match: 5. Germline V lookup: CDR1 ENHRY, CDR2 SYGVKD. DNA of the CDR3: TGTGCCATAATGGGACAGGGGGCCCACGAGCAGTACTTC. Its translation: CAIMGQGAHEQYF.

The chain couples TRBV7-9 to TRBJ1-2, with TRBD1 matching 8 bases. The CDR3 runs 17 residues. CDR1 SEHNR and CDR2 FQNEAQ come from the germline V gene (reference sequence). Trimming removed 2 bases from V and 0 bases from J; junction bases left unmatched: 8. CDR3 region: CASSLTPGQGPNYGYTF. The CDR3 DNA reads TGTGCCAGCAGCTTAACCCCCGGACAGGGCCCTAACTATGGCTACACCTTC.

J is TRBJ2-2 and V is TRBV28; tentatively, D is TRBD2 (5 bases). With 5 bases removed from V and 0 bases from J, the gap between germline ends came to 7 bases. Germline CDR1 MDHEN, CDR2 SYDVKM. The CDR3 consists of 14 residues. CDR3 in amino acids: CASSIATNTGELFF. The CDR3, as DNA: TGTGCCAGCAGTATAGCGACGAACACCGGGGAGCTGTTTTTT.

In its sample, this clone was seen a few times. The rearrangement uses TRBV19 and TRBJ2-7; the match to TRBD2 covers 10 bases. With V trimmed by 4 bases and J by 0 bases, 6 bases remained unmatched. This CDR3 contains 16 residues. The germline gives CDR1 LNHDA, CDR2 SQIVND (reference sequence). CDR3 nucleotide sequence: TGTGCCAGTAGTAGGACTAGCGGTTTGAGCTCCTACGAGCAGTACTTC. Translation gives CASSRTSGLSSYEQYF.

The chain carries TRBV7-2 and TRBJ2-1; 9 nucleotides line up with TRBD2. The ends lost 1 base at V and 3 bases at J; junction bases unmatched: 1. CDR3 length: 15 amino acids. Germline V gene lookup returns CDR1 SGHTA and CDR2 FQGNSA. CDR3 sequence (DNA): TGTGCCAGCAGCTTAGTAGCGGGAGACTACAATGAGCAGTTCTTC. It codes for CASSLVAGDYNEQFF.

The chain recombines TRBV11-1 with TRBJ2-2; 10 bases match TRBD1. CDR1 and CDR2 from the germline V gene are SGHAT and FQDESV (reference sequence). The CDR3 spans 19 residues. The J segment lost 1 base and the V segment lost 4 bases, leaving 12 bases of the junction unmatched. CDR3 in amino acids: CASSSLSGWDRGNTGELFF. DNA of the CDR3: TGTGCCAGCAGCTCCCTAAGTGGGTGGGACAGGGGGAACACCGGGGAGCTGTTTTTT.

V gene TRBV6-5 combines with J gene TRBJ1-5; possibly TRBD1 for D (5 bases). Trimming removed 1 base from V and 4 bases from J, with 14 bases in between. This CDR3 has 16 amino acids. In germline, CDR1 is MNHEY, CDR2 SVGAGI. CDR3 protein: CASSYYGSGRNQPQHF. The CDR3 nucleotides are TGTGCCAGCAGTTACTACGGGTCAGGGCGTAATCAGCCCCAGCATTTT.

Concerning this clone itself: The junction does not match germline at one end; this may be a read error. This chain joins TRBV7-7 and TRBJ2-7; D could derive from TRBD1 or TRBD2 (6 bases each). Germline V gene lookup returns CDR1 SSHAT and CDR2 FNYEAQ (reference sequence). The CDR3 covers 13 residues. Here the CDR3 DNA reads TGTGCTAGCAGCTTCCCGGGGGCATACGAGCAGTACTTC. This codes for CASSFPGAYEQYF.

The chain joins TRBV6-5 to TRBJ2-7, with D maybe TRBD2 (5 bases). Germline CDR1 MNHEY, CDR2 SVGAGI. The CDR3 length is 15 residues. V was pared by 2 bases and J by 5 bases, with 16 bases between. The DNA of the CDR3 is TGTGCCAGCAGTTACGAAGGGAGAAGGTGGGACGAGCAGTACTTC. The encoded protein is CASSYEGRRWDEQYF.

The gene calls are TRBV29-1 and TRBJ2-1; TRBD2 matches at 8 bases. The germline V gene has CDR1 SQVTM and CDR2 ANQGSEA. V shed 7 bases and J 2 bases; nucleotides not matched to a gene: 4. This CDR3 is 13 amino acids long. The CDR3 DNA reads TGCAGCGCCCAACTAGCGGCCTACAATGAGCAGTTCTTC. Amino acid sequence: CSAQLAAYNEQFF.

The V gene is TRBV5-6, the J gene TRBJ1-1, with D unclear. The CDR3 sequence is 12 residues long. The germline V gene encodes CDR1 SGHDT and CDR2 YYEEEE. With 4 bases removed from V and 3 bases from J, the gap between germline ends came to 7 bases. The CDR3 bases are TGTGCCAGCAGCCAAGATTACACTGAAGCTTTCTTT. Its protein product is CASSQDYTEAFF.

V gene TRBV9 combines with J gene TRBJ2-7; 11 bases align to TRBD2. Trimming took 4 bases from V and 3 from J; bases not matched to a gene: 6. From germline, CDR1 is SGDLS and CDR2 YYNGEE. The CDR3 runs to 15 residues. CDR3 bases: TGTGCCAGCAGCCCGCGGACTAGCGGGCTCTACGAGCAGTACTTC. Its protein product is CASSPRTSGLYEQYF.

The chain couples TRBV19 to TRBJ1-1; maybe TRBD1 (5 bases). Looked up from germline, CDR1 is LNHDA and CDR2 is SQIVND (reference sequence). V was pared by 3 bases and J by 1 base, with 6 bases between. The CDR3 is 13 amino acids. The CDR3 nucleotides are TGTGCCAGTAGTATTGGACAGAACACTGAAGCTTTCTTT. Protein product: CASSIGQNTEAFF.

The sample holds one count of this clone. V usage is TRBV9 and J usage is TRBJ2-7; D is undetermined. The CDR3 is made up of 14 amino acids. V was cut by 1 base and J by 6 bases, with 14 bases left in between. Looked up from germline, CDR1 is SGDLS and CDR2 is YYNGEE. As DNA, the CDR3 is TGTGCCAGCAGCGTAACGGCCCGGCAAGGCGAGCAGTACTTC. It translates to CASSVTARQGEQYF.

The chain employs TRBV6-5 and TRBJ1-3, with TRBD1 as a possible D gene (5 bases). Trimming pared 5 bases from V and 3 bases from J, leaving 14 bases between. From germline, CDR1 is MNHEY and CDR2 SVGAGI. The CDR3 length is 15 residues. Written as DNA, the CDR3 is TGTGCCAGCAGTCTGGCGGGGGAGGGTGGAAACACCATATATTTT. This codes for CASSLAGEGGNTIYF.

This clone was seen more than once but under ten times. This chain uses TRBV9 with TRBJ2-1; 12 positions agree with TRBD2. The length of the CDR3 is 16 residues. V lost 0 bases, J lost 4 bases, and 2 bases stayed unmatched. The germline CDR1 and CDR2 sequences are SGDLS and YYNGEE. The CDR3 loop is CASSVEGLAGYNEQFF. DNA for the CDR3: TGTGCCAGCAGCGTAGAGGGACTAGCGGGTTACAATGAGCAGTTCTTC. The entire variable domain, with the rest obtained from reference TRBV9 and TRBJ2-1, is as follows: DSGVTQTPKHLITATGQRVTLRCSPRSGDLSVYWYQQSLDQGLQFLIQYYNGEERAKGNILERFSAQQFPDLHSELNLSSLELGDSALYFCASSVEGLAGYNEQFFGPGTRLTVL.

This clone was seen more than once but under ten times. The chain uses TRBV10-1 and TRBJ2-2; possibly TRBD1 for D (6 bases). Germline CDR1 reads WNHNN; CDR2 reads SYGVQD (reference sequence). V was cut by 4 bases and J by 3 bases, with 12 bases left in between. The CDR3 totals 15 residues. In DNA, the CDR3 is TGCGCCAGCAGTGGGGCCAAGGGGGACACCGGGGAGCTGTTTTTT. Residues: CASSGAKGDTGELFF.

The chain couples TRBV9 to TRBJ2-1, with no clear D. The CDR3 covers 16 residues. With 2 bases removed from V and 8 bases from J, the gap between germline ends came to 20 bases. Per the germline V gene, CDR1 is SGDLS and CDR2 is YYNGEE. CDR3 in amino acids: CASSVSLERTRDEQFF. CDR3 coding DNA: TGTGCCAGCAGCGTTAGTTTAGAAAGAACTCGGGATGAGCAGTTCTTC. The variable domain in full, with the rest retrieved from reference TRBV9 and TRBJ2-1, is DSGVTQTPKHLITATGQRVTLRCSPRSGDLSVYWYQQSLDQGLQFLIQYYNGEERAKGNILERFSAQQFPDLHSELNLSSLELGDSALYFCASSVSLERTRDEQFFGPGTRLTVL.

The chain combines TRBV28 with TRBJ2-1, with 16 bases aligning to TRBD2. The CDR3 length is 17 residues. The V segment lost 4 bases and the J segment 9 bases; nucleotides outside the gene matches: 9. The germline gives CDR1 MDHEN, CDR2 SYDVKM. The chain's CDR3 is CASSSTGLAGGVGEQFF. The CDR3 coding sequence is TGTGCCAGCAGTTCCACGGGACTAGCGGGAGGGGTCGGTGAGCAGTTCTTC.

The V and J genes are TRBV27 and TRBJ2-6, with D possibly matching TRBD1 (5 bases). CDR3 length: 15 residues. Trimming left V 6 bases short and J 0 bases short, with 9 bases between. Looked up from germline, CDR1 is MNHEY and CDR2 is SMNVEV (reference sequence). In DNA form, the CDR3 reads TGTGCCAGCAGGCCGACAGACTCTGGGGCCAACGTCCTGACTTTC. Protein sequence: CASRPTDSGANVLTF.

The V call is TRBV19, the J call TRBJ2-3, with 7 bases aligning to TRBD1. CDR3 length: 14 amino acids. Germline loops: CDR1 LNHDA, CDR2 SQIVND (reference sequence). V dropped 1 base and J dropped 4; count of bases not matched to a gene: 2. In nucleotides, the CDR3 is TGTGCCAGTAGTATAGGGCAGGGGGCAGATACGCAGTATTTT. Translating gives CASSIGQGADTQYF.

The chain links TRBV27 to TRBJ1-2; D ambiguous. Per germline, CDR1 MNHEY and CDR2 SMNVEV (reference sequence). V shed 6 bases and J shed 5 bases, with 4 bases lying between them. The CDR3 is made up of 10 amino acids. The chain's CDR3 is CASREYGYTF. In DNA form, the CDR3 reads TGTGCCAGCAGAGAGTATGGCTACACCTTC.

The chain recombines TRBV5-4 with TRBJ2-1, with D unclear. Looked up from germline, CDR1 is SGHNT and CDR2 is YYREEE (reference sequence). This CDR3 spans 11 amino acids. V lost 3 bases and J 5 bases, leaving 3 bases between the germline ends. CDR3 amino acids: CASSSDNEQFF. The CDR3 nucleotides read TGTGCCAGCAGCTCGGACAATGAGCAGTTCTTC.